Sequencing of this T cell receptor (beta chain) was carried out in a study of blood T cell repertoires in COVID-19. Study-level background: Material from acute and convalescent COVID-19 was sourced from the United States, Italy and Spain. Sample material is recorded as cDNA or gDNA derived from T cells, B-cell-depleted T cells, or PBMCs.

In the study's own analysis: Using reference gene primer amplification, nucleated cell counts were estimated. Profiled with immunoSEQ multiplex PCR; TCRdb holds only in-frame clones, not every one. The V and J calls and clone size were taken over from that table, and D and trimming were inferred from the DNA. The sample consists of about 34,000 clones, roughly 77% of them appearing once. This CDR3 contains 14 residues. The V gene's germline CDR1 is SNHLY and CDR2 FYNNEI. V shed 7 bases and J 5 bases; nucleotides not matched to a gene: 6. The chain is built from TRBV2 and TRBJ1-5; 9 bases are a match to TRBD1. The TCR was taken from a man older than 75 with active or convalescent COVID-19. The sequencing input was peripheral blood. The CDR3 DNA sequence: TGTGCCAGCAAGCGACAGGGGGGTGATCAGCCCCAGCATTTT. It codes for CASKRQGGDQPQHF. Using reference TRBV2 and TRBJ1-5 for the parts outside the CDR3, the full variable domain is EPEVTQTPSHQVTQMGQEVILRCVPISNHLYFYWYRQILGQKVEFLVSFYNNEISEKSEIFDDQFSVERPDGSNFTLKIRSTKLEDSAMYFCASKRQGGDQPQHFGDGTRLSIL.